Each of the 20 T cell receptor beta chains below was sequenced from the same sample in a study of blood T cell repertoires in COVID-19. Clones were sequenced by immunoSEQ multiplex PCR, and TCRdb holds only the in-frame ones, with some missing. There are under 200,000 clones in the sample; about 85% occur only once, and about 5.3% lies in the top ten. Sequencing used PBMCs or T cells enriched from blood (not recorded which). Receptors originate from a woman between 35 and 50 years old with acute COVID-19.

The CDR3: CASSWGIEQGVEEFF. As DNA, the CDR3 is TGCGCCAGCAGCTGGGGCATCGAACAGGGTGTAGAGGAGTTCTTC. This rearrangement joins TRBV5-1 to TRBJ2-1; D might be TRBD1 (6 bases). The CDR3 covers 15 residues. Trimming removed 3 bases at V and 14 bases at J, with 24 bases between. CDR1 and CDR2 (germline): SGHRS, YFSETQ. The full variable domain, completed using reference TRBV5-1 and TRBJ2-1, is KAGVTQTPRYLIKTRGQQVTLSCSPISGHRSVSWYQQTPGQGLQFLFEYFSETQRNKGNFPGRFSGRQFSNSRSEMNVSTLELGDSALYLCASSWGIEQGVEEFFGPGTRLTVL.

The chain uses TRBV6-4 and TRBJ2-1; 14 nucleotides agree with TRBD2. CDR3 size: 15 residues. Losses at the gene ends were 2 bases for V and 12 bases for J; bases not matched to a gene: 6. CDR1 and CDR2 (germline): MRHNA, SNTAGT. CDR3 sequence: CASSDGTSGSSRQFF. The CDR3 DNA reads TGTGCCAGCAGTGACGGGACTAGCGGGAGTAGTCGGCAGTTCTTC.

This sequence joins TRBV5-8 and TRBJ2-5, with D tentatively TRBD1 (5 bases). CDR3 size: 13 residues. With 0 bases removed from V and 4 bases from J, the gap between germline ends came to 7 bases. Germline V gives CDR1 SGHTS, CDR2 YDEGEE. CDR3 nucleotides: TGTGCCAGCAGCTTGGCAGGGTCAGAGACCCAGTACTTC. It encodes CASSLAGSETQYF.

The rearrangement uses TRBV5-1 and TRBJ2-2; D is ambiguous. The CDR3 has 14 residues. Trimming took 2 bases from V and 7 from J, leaving 12 bases between them. Germline CDR1 reads SGHRS; CDR2 reads YFSETQ. CDR3 in DNA: TGCGCCAGCAGCTTAACACTACCATTCGGGGAGCTGTTTTTT. Translation gives CASSLTLPFGELFF.

The J gene is TRBJ2-4, the V gene TRBV5-8; TRBD2 might be the D (5 bases). V was shortened by 0 bases and J by 8 bases, with 15 bases between the two germline ends. CDR1 SGHTS and CDR2 YDEGEE come from the germline V gene. There are 15 residues in the CDR3. CDR3 region: CASSLGGSPGDIQYF. The DNA of the CDR3 is TGTGCCAGCAGCTTGGGGGGTAGCCCCGGGGACATTCAGTACTTC.

This chain links TRBV15 with TRBJ1-1; D call uncertain. V lost 5 bases, J lost 5 bases, and 12 bases lay in between. Germline-derived CDR1 and CDR2 are LNHNV and YYDKDF (reference sequence). The CDR3 contains 13 residues. The CDR3 protein is CATSGLFGTEAFF. Here the CDR3 DNA reads TGTGCCACCAGCGGGCTCTTTGGGACTGAAGCTTTCTTT.

This clone occurred once. V and J are TRBV9 and TRBJ2-5; TRBD2 aligns across 13 bases. V shed 4 bases and J 5 bases; nucleotides not matched to a gene: 11. Germline-derived CDR1 and CDR2 are SGDLS and YYNGEE. The CDR3 totals 17 residues. CDR3 residues: CASSPLGGLAGVETQYF. In DNA form, the CDR3 reads TGTGCCAGCAGCCCCTTGGGCGGACTAGCGGGGGTGGAGACCCAGTACTTC. The whole variable domain, remainder taken from reference TRBV9 and TRBJ2-5, is DSGVTQTPKHLITATGQRVTLRCSPRSGDLSVYWYQQSLDQGLQFLIQYYNGEERAKGNILERFSAQQFPDLHSELNLSSLELGDSALYFCASSPLGGLAGVETQYFGPGTRLLVL.

The chain has TRBV7-9 and TRBJ2-1; 10 bases map to TRBD1. Germline V gene data show CDR1 as SEHNR and CDR2 as FQNEAQ (reference sequence). The CDR3 runs 14 residues. V was clipped by 5 bases and J by 7 bases; unmatched bases: 5. CDR3 in amino acids: CASSVGQGLNEQFF. As DNA, the CDR3 is TGTGCCAGCAGCGTGGGACAGGGGCTGAATGAGCAGTTCTTC.

The chain employs TRBV27 and TRBJ2-7; TRBD1 might be the D (6 bases). This CDR3 contains 15 residues. The germline CDR1 and CDR2 sequences are MNHEY and SMNVEV (reference sequence). V was pared by 2 bases and J by 1 base, with 12 bases between. As DNA, the CDR3 is TGTGCCAGCAGTTTACGACAGGATAGTTCCTACGAGCAGTACTTC. Amino acids: CASSLRQDSSYEQYF.

The V call is TRBV16, the J call TRBJ1-6; D is uncertain. The CDR3 extends over 15 amino acids. Trimming took 1 base from V and 9 from J, leaving 13 bases between them. Germline lookup yields CDR1 KGHSY and CDR2 FQNENV. CDR3 nucleotides: TGTGCCAGCAGCCAATTCTCAGGCTCCGGTTCACCCCTCCACTTT. Its translation is CASSQFSGSGSPLHF.

The chain recombines TRBV18 with TRBJ1-4; tentative D call: TRBD1 (6 bases). Trimming left V 6 bases short and J 10 bases short, with 18 bases between. This CDR3 spans 14 amino acids. Germline CDR1 is KGHSH and CDR2 is LQKENI. DNA for the CDR3: TGTGCCAGCTCTGCCGCGGGGGGCTATGGAAAACTGTTTTTT. As protein: CASSAAGGYGKLFF.

This clone has just a few counts. The V and J genes are TRBV12-3 or TRBV12-4 and TRBJ2-7; D not certain. The CDR3 is 11 residues long. Trimming cost V 3 bases and J 6 bases, with 6 bases left between them. CDR3 protein: CASSFRSEQYF. CDR3 DNA sequence: TGTGCCAGCAGTTTTCGGAGCGAGCAGTACTTC.

This chain links TRBV21-1 with TRBJ1-3. TRBV21-1 is a pseudogene segment. The CDR3 is 16 amino acids. CDR3 residues: CASSRDGRDSGNTIYF. As DNA, the CDR3 is TGTGCCAGCAGCAGAGATGGGAGAGACTCTGGAAACACCATATATTTT.

This clone was picked up a small number of times. V and J are TRBV4-1 and TRBJ2-3; tentatively, D is TRBD2 (6 bases). The length of the CDR3 is 14 residues. V gave up 0 bases and J gave up 12 bases, with 16 bases separating them. Germline CDR1 is MGHRA and CDR2 is YSYEKL. The CDR3 spells CASSQEGRRDAQYF. The CDR3 bases are TGCGCCAGCAGCCAAGAGGGAAGGAGGGATGCACAGTATTTT.

Here the CDR3 reads CASSPRGIRNNEQFF. The CDR3 DNA is TGTGCCAGCAGCCCCAGGGGGATAAGGAACAATGAGCAGTTCTTC. The genes are TRBV11-3 and TRBJ2-1; 7 positions match TRBD1. CDR1 is SGHNT and CDR2 is YENEEA in the germline V gene. The CDR3 contains 15 residues. V lost 5 bases and J lost 5; bases outside the gene matches: 9.

The chain employs TRBV5-8 and TRBJ2-3, with 11 bases that match TRBD2. This CDR3 region has 15 residues. V lost 8 bases to trimming and J lost 2 bases; unmatched junction nucleotides: 7. Germline CDR1 is SGHTS and CDR2 is YDEGEE. The DNA of the CDR3 is TGTGCCAGAGCGGGGACTAGCGGATACACAGATACGCAGTATTTT. It codes for CARAGTSGYTDTQYF.

This clone was recorded once. The chain combines TRBV5-6 with TRBJ1-4; TRBD1 aligns across 8 bases. The CDR3 has 15 amino acids. V was pared by 4 bases and J by 4 bases, with 6 bases of the junction left unmatched. CDR1 is SGHDT, CDR2 YYEEEE, per germline. The CDR3 coding sequence is TGTGCCAGCAGCCTCCAGGGGGCGTATAATGAAAAACTGTTTTTT. It translates to CASSLQGAYNEKLFF.

The rearrangement joins TRBV6-6 to TRBJ1-6; D not resolved. V shed 8 bases and J shed 7 bases, with 6 bases lying between them. This CDR3 spans 11 amino acids. Looked up from germline, CDR1 is MNHNY and CDR2 is SVGAGI (reference sequence). The CDR3 sequence: CASARNSPLHF. The DNA of the CDR3 is TGTGCCAGCGCGCGAAATTCACCCCTCCACTTT.

V and J are TRBV7-9 and TRBJ1-6, with D maybe TRBD1 (6 bases). The CDR3 runs to 15 residues. Per the germline V gene, CDR1 is SEHNR and CDR2 is FQNEAQ (reference sequence). Deletions cut 5 bases from V and 7 bases from J, with 15 bases between. As DNA, the CDR3 is TGTGCCAGCAGCACCCGGGACAAGAGAAATTCACCCCTCCACTTT. It codes for CASSTRDKRNSPLHF.

This clone was detected a few times. The chain carries TRBV30 and TRBJ1-2; D perhaps matches TRBD1 (6 bases). CDR3 length: 12 residues. V was shortened by 3 bases and J by 2 bases, with 7 bases between the two germline ends. The V gene's germline CDR1 is GTSNPN and CDR2 SVGIG (reference sequence). In nucleotides, the CDR3 is TGTGCCTGGAGGGACAGCAACTATGGCTACACCTTC. Translated: CAWRDSNYGYTF.